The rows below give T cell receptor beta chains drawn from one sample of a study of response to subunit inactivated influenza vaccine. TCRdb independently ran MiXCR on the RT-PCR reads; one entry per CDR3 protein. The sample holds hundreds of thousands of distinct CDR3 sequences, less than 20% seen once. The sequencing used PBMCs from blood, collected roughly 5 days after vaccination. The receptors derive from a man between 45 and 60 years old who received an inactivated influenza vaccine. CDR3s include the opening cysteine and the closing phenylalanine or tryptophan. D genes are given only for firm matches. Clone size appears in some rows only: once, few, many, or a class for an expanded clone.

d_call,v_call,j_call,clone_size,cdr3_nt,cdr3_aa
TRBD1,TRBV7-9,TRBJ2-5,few,TGTGCCAGCAGCCATACCCGACAGGGGCGAGAGACCCAGTACTTC,CASSHTRQGRETQYF
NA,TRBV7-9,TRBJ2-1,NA,TGTGCCAGCAGCTTACCTCCGGGGCTGTTCTACAATGAGCAGTTCTTC,CASSLPPGLFYNEQFF
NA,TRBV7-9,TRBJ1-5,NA,TGTGCCAGCAGCTTAACTGGCCGTCCAGGACAGCCCCAGCATTTT,CASSLTGRPGQPQHF
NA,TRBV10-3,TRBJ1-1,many,TGTGCCATCAGGTCGACAAACTGGGAAGCTTTCTTT,CAIRSTNWEAFF
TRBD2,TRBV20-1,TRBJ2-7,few,TGCAGTGCCATGGGACTAGCGGGAGTGGCCTACGAGCAGTACTTC,CSAMGLAGVAYEQYF
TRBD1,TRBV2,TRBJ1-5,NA,TGTGCCAGCAGCGGGGGACAGGGGATCAGTAGCAATCAGCCCCAGCATTTT,CASSGGQGISSNQPQHF
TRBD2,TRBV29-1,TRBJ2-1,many,TGCAGCGTTGGTGGTAGGGCTAGCGGGAAGCAGTTCTTC,CSVGGRASGKQFF
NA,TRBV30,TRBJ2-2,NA,TGTGCCTGGAGTAGGCAGGCGGGCGGGGAGCTGTTTTTT,CAWSRQAGGELFF
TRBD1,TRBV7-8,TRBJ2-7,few,TGTGCCAGCAGCTTGGGGACAGGACCTCTCTACGAGCAGTACTTC,CASSLGTGPLYEQYF
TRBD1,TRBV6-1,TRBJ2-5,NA,TGTGCCAGCAGTCGTAGACAGGGCCGCCTCACCAACCGCGAGACCCAGTACTTC,CASSRRQGRLTNRETQYF
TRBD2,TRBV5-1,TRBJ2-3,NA,TGCGCCAGCAGAAAACTAGCGGGGGGAACAGATACGCAGTATTTT,CASRKLAGGTDTQYF
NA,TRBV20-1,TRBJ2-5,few,TGCAGTGCTAGAGCAGGGGTGGGAAGAGAGACCCAGTACTTC,CSARAGVGRETQYF
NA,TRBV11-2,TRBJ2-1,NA,TGTGCCAGCAGCTTAGTCCCCCTCAGCTCCTACAATGAGCAGTTCTTC,CASSLVPLSSYNEQFF
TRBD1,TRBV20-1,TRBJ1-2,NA,TGCAGTGCTCAACAGGGGTATGGCTACACCTTC,CSAQQGYGYTF